A selection of T cell receptor beta chains follows, all from one sample in a study of T-cell memory formation after mild COVID-19. Via MiXCR, TCRdb re-called the 5' RACE reads, giving one row per CDR3 protein. The sample yields roughly 80,000 distinct CDR3 sequences, approximately 15% seen once. The material sequenced was PBMCs or a T cell subset sorted from them (not recorded which). These receptors were taken from an adult woman who had mild COVID-19 (a few samples of this study predate the infection). Cell type and time point are not known. Both conserved end residues are part of each CDR3. The D gene is left open where the match is weak. For some rows the clone size is stated as once, few or many, or as a class when expanded; others skip it.

j_call d_call v_call clone_size cdr3_nt cdr3_aa
TRBJ1-2 . TRBV19 few TGTGCCAGTACCTTCCGGGAAGTCTATGGCTACACCTTC CASTFREVYGYTF
TRBJ2-1 . TRBV12-3/TRBV12-4 few TGTGCCAGCAGTTTAACCCCCTCAGACTACGACAATGAGCAGTTCTTC CASSLTPSDYDNEQFF
TRBJ2-2 . TRBV19 . TGTGCCAGTAGTCAGGACCATCCGAACACCGGGGAGCTGTTTTTT CASSQDHPNTGELFF
TRBJ2-7 . TRBV29-1 . TGCAGCGTTGACTCCGGGGCTCCTTACGAGCAGTACTTC CSVDSGAPYEQYF
TRBJ2-7 . TRBV29-1 few TGCAGCGTTGAAGAACTGGGAGCAGGGTGGCGCGAGCAGTACTTC CSVEELGAGWREQYF
TRBJ2-1 . TRBV9 many TGTGCCAGCAGCCCGGGGCTAGTTAGTTCCCGCTCCTACAATGAGCAGTTCTTC CASSPGLVSSRSYNEQFF
TRBJ1-1 . TRBV5-6 . TGTGCCAGCAGCTTAGCAGGCAGGGGCTCGAACACTGAAGCTTTCTTT CASSLAGRGSNTEAFF
TRBJ2-7 . TRBV28 few TGTGCCAGCAGTTTCCGGCAGGGGGGAGCCTACGAGCAGTACTTC CASSFRQGGAYEQYF
TRBJ2-1 TRBD2 TRBV12-3/TRBV12-4 many TGTGCCAGCAGTTTATGGGGACTAGCGGGCAATGAGCAGTTCTTC CASSLWGLAGNEQFF
TRBJ2-5 TRBD2 TRBV4-3 . TGCGCCAGCAGCCAAGAGCGGGAGTGGGCGTGGGAGACCCAGTACTTC CASSQEREWAWETQYF
TRBJ2-7 TRBD2 TRBV19 . TGTGCCAGTAGTACACCCTCTTCGGGACTAGTCTACGAGCAGTACTTC CASSTPSSGLVYEQYF
TRBJ2-5 TRBD1 TRBV6-5 . TGTGCCAGCAGTTACCTCAGGGGGGAGACCCAGTACTTC CASSYLRGETQYF
TRBJ2-2 TRBD2 TRBV20-1 few TGCAGTGCTAGAGATCTCGGGGGGGCGAACACCGGGGAGCTGTTTTTT CSARDLGGANTGELFF
TRBJ2-1 TRBD2 TRBV19 . TGTGCCAGTAGTACCCGACTAGCGGGAGGGCTTAATGAGCAGTTCTTC CASSTRLAGGLNEQFF
TRBJ2-7 . TRBV7-2 . TGTGCCAGCAGCTTTCCTAAGACCGGTTACGAGCAGTACTTC CASSFPKTGYEQYF
TRBJ1-1 . TRBV5-1 . TGCGCCAGCAGCTTAGTTGGTGGGACACCCCTACTAGAAGCTTTCTTT CASSLVGGTPLLEAFF
TRBJ1-2 . TRBV5-1 . TGCGCCAGCAGCAACGGGACACGGGTACTCTATGGCTACACCTTC CASSNGTRVLYGYTF
TRBJ2-4 . TRBV14 . TGTGCCAGCAGCCAAGTGGCGGGTCTAGTTCAGTACTTC CASSQVAGLVQYF
TRBJ2-2 TRBD2 TRBV5-4 . TGTGCCAGCAGCTCACACGCGGGGGGGCCGAACACCGGGGAGCTGTTTTTT CASSSHAGGPNTGELFF
TRBJ2-7 . TRBV15 many TGTGCCACCAGCAGATCGGTGTCCTACGAGCAGTACTTC CATSRSVSYEQYF
TRBJ2-1 . TRBV19 few TGTGCCAGTAGTATACTTCCCGGGACTGAGGTGGGGCAGTTCTTC CASSILPGTEVGQFF
TRBJ2-7 . TRBV12-3/TRBV12-4 many TGTGCCAGCAGTTCCACGGACGGTTCCTACGAGCAGTACTTC CASSSTDGSYEQYF
TRBJ1-1 TRBD1 TRBV11-2 . TGTGCCAGCAGCTTAGGGAGGGGGACAGCAAGATTCACTGAAGCTTTCTTT CASSLGRGTARFTEAFF
TRBJ2-3 . TRBV12-3/TRBV12-4 few TGTGCCAGCAGCCGGGACCGTATCACAGATACGCAGTATTTT CASSRDRITDTQYF
TRBJ2-3 . TRBV27 . TGTGCCAGCAGTAGAAACACAGGGCCCGGGGGCACAGATACGCAGTATTTT CASSRNTGPGGTDTQYF
TRBJ1-2 TRBD1 TRBV20-1 few TGCAGTGCCCAGGGGGCTGACTATGGCTACACCTTC CSAQGADYGYTF
TRBJ2-2 TRBD2 TRBV5-1 few TGCGCCAGCAGCTTGCGGGGGGCGAACACCGGGGAGCTGTTTTTT CASSLRGANTGELFF
TRBJ2-1 TRBD2 TRBV5-1 . TGCGCCAGCAGCTTGGCCCCATTAGCGGGAGTATCCTACAATGAGCAGTTCTTC CASSLAPLAGVSYNEQFF
TRBJ2-2 TRBD1 TRBV7-9 few TGTGCCAGCAGGGAGACCGGGACAGGCACCGGGGAGCTGTTTTTT CASRETGTGTGELFF